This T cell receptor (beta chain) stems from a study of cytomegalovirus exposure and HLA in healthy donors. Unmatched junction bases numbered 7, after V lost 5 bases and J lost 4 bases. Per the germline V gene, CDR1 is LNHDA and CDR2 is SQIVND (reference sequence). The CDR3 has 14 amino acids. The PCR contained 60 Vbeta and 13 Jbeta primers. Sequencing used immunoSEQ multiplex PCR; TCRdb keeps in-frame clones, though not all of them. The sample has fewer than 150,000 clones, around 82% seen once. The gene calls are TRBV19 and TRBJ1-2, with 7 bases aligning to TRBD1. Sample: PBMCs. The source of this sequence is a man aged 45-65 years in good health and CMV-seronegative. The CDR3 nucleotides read TGTGCCAGTAGTGGCCCCCGGGACAGCTATGGCTACACCTTC. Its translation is CASSGPRDSYGYTF.